These 15 T cell receptor beta chains originate from one sample sequenced in a study of blood T cell repertoires in COVID-19. Data came from immunoSEQ multiplex PCR; TCRdb stores just in-frame clones and leaves some out. The table includes more than 45,000 clones, around 90% detected once. Input material: peripheral blood. The receptors derive from a man aged 55 to 70 with acute or convalescent COVID-19.

The chain couples TRBV5-1 to TRBJ1-6, with unresolved D. The CDR3 contains 20 residues. Deletions cut 0 bases from V and 0 bases from J, with 19 bases between. Germline V gives CDR1 SGHRS, CDR2 YFSETQ. CDR3 coding DNA: TGCGCCAGCAGCTTGGGGGCTCCCGGCGAAACGAGCTCCTATAATTCACCCCTCCACTTT. Translating gives CASSLGAPGETSSYNSPLHF.

This clone was counted a few times. The chain has TRBV12-3 or TRBV12-4 and TRBJ2-7; no clear D gene. The germline V and J ends were trimmed by 3 bases and 0 bases, with 6 bases remaining between them. This CDR3 has 13 residues. The CDR3 spells CASSFPSSYEQYF. The CDR3 DNA reads TGTGCCAGCAGTTTCCCGAGCTCCTACGAGCAGTACTTC.

The chain employs TRBV14 and TRBJ1-1; D call uncertain. The CDR3 runs 13 residues. CDR1 is SGHDN, CDR2 FVKESK, per germline. The V gene lost 2 bases and the J gene lost 3 bases, with 7 bases spanning the gap. In DNA form, the CDR3 reads TGTGCCAGCAGCCAAAACCGGGACACTGAAGCTTTCTTT. Protein sequence: CASSQNRDTEAFF.

The chain combines TRBV6-5 with TRBJ1-5; D unclear. CDR1 is MNHEY and CDR2 is SVGAGI in the germline V gene. CDR3 length: 15 residues. Trimming cost V 6 bases and J 0 bases, with 12 bases left between them. CDR3 sequence (DNA): TGTGCCAGCAGGGAGGGTCCTTATAGCAATCAGCCCCAGCATTTT. Translated: CASREGPYSNQPQHF.

The chain has TRBV24-1 and TRBJ2-2; 7 bases line up with TRBD1. CDR3 length equals 17 residues. V was clipped by 4 bases and J by 6 bases; unmatched bases: 13. Germline V gene lookup returns CDR1 KGHDR and CDR2 SFDVKD. The CDR3: CATSDRTGTVTSGELFF. As DNA, the CDR3 is TGTGCCACCAGTGACAGGACGGGGACAGTTACTTCCGGGGAGCTGTTTTTT.

The rearrangement uses TRBV4-1 and TRBJ1-5; maybe TRBD1 (5 bases). Germline V gene data show CDR1 as MGHRA and CDR2 as YSYEKL. This CDR3 is 16 amino acids long. V lost 0 bases and J 1 base, leaving 10 bases between the germline ends. This CDR3 reads CASSQDGRGSNQPQHF. Written as DNA, the CDR3 is TGCGCCAGCAGCCAAGATGGCCGGGGGAGCAATCAGCCCCAGCATTTT.

The V gene is TRBV24-1, the J gene TRBJ2-2, with D possibly being TRBD2 (7 bases). Germline loops: CDR1 KGHDR, CDR2 SFDVKD. This CDR3 has 16 residues. The V gene lost 5 bases and the J gene lost 1 base, with 13 bases spanning the gap. The CDR3 sequence: CATSGYREGNTGELFF. In DNA, the CDR3 is TGTGCCACCAGTGGCTACAGGGAGGGGAACACCGGGGAGCTGTTTTTT.

The chain couples TRBV4-3 to TRBJ2-6; weak D call: TRBD1 (6 bases). There are 19 residues in the CDR3. V was pared by 0 bases and J by 5 bases, with 20 bases between. In germline, CDR1 is LGHNA, CDR2 YSLEER. CDR3 nucleotides: TGCGCCAGCAGCCAAGAAGCAGGGGCCGCAAGTCAGAGGGCCAACGTCCTGACTTTC. Its translation is CASSQEAGAASQRANVLTF.

This chain joins TRBV5-4 and TRBJ2-7; TRBD2 agrees at 8 bases. V shed 0 bases, J shed 0 bases, and the junction held 5 bases outside the gene matches. Germline loops: CDR1 SGHNT, CDR2 YYREEE (reference sequence). The CDR3 has 16 amino acids. In DNA, the CDR3 is TGTGCCAGCAGCTTGGGCCCCGGGACTAGCTCCTACGAGCAGTACTTC. As protein: CASSLGPGTSSYEQYF. Full variable domain (rest looked up from reference TRBV5-4 and TRBJ2-7): ETGVTQSPTHLIKTRGQQVTLRCSSQSGHNTVSWYQQALGQGPQFIFQYYREEENGRGNFPPRFSGLQFPNYSSELNVNALELDDSALYLCASSLGPGTSSYEQYFGPGTRLTVT.

The CDR3 DNA reads as TGTGCCAGCAGCTTAACTAGCGGGAGGCGAACCGGGGAGCTGTTTTTT. Amino acids: CASSLTSGRRTGELFF. The chain couples TRBV9 to TRBJ2-2; 12 bases are shared with TRBD2. Unmatched junction bases numbered 6, after V lost 4 bases and J lost 5 bases. The CDR3 spans 16 residues. The V gene's germline CDR1 is SGDLS and CDR2 YYNGEE.

The genes are TRBV15 and TRBJ2-4, with a possible D match to TRBD2 (5 bases). V gave up 0 bases and J gave up 4 bases, with 22 bases separating them. The CDR3 length is 19 residues. Per the germline V gene, CDR1 is LNHNV and CDR2 is YYDKDF (reference sequence). The CDR3 protein is CATSREFSGSTTPKNIQYF. For the CDR3, the DNA is TGTGCCACCAGCAGAGAGTTCTCGGGCTCGACTACCCCAAAAAACATTCAGTACTTC.

The chain couples TRBV7-4 to TRBJ2-7; the match to TRBD1 covers 11 bases. Germline V CDR1 and CDR2: SGHVT, SQSDAQ. The CDR3 runs to 19 residues. V trimming: 4 bases; J trimming: 4 bases; junction bases outside the gene matches: 18. The CDR3 DNA follows: TGTGCCAGCAGCTCGATGCGGGACAGGGGGTTAGTTCTTTTATACGAGCAGTACTTC. Protein product: CASSSMRDRGLVLLYEQYF.

CDR3 amino acids: CASSLSALAEYNEQFF. The CDR3, as DNA: TGTGCCAGCAGTTTATCGGCCCTAGCAGAGTACAATGAGCAGTTCTTC. This sequence joins TRBV27 and TRBJ2-1; maybe TRBD2 (5 bases). This CDR3 spans 16 amino acids. In germline, CDR1 is MNHEY, CDR2 SMNVEV (reference sequence). Deletions cut 0 bases from V and 4 bases from J, with 13 bases between.

J is TRBJ1-2 and V is TRBV19; 10 bases align to TRBD1. CDR1 LNHDA and CDR2 SQIVND come from the germline V gene (reference sequence). CDR3 length: 16 residues. Trimming removed 3 bases from V and 4 bases from J; junction bases left unmatched: 8. CDR3 bases: TGTGCCAGTAGTATCAACCGGGACAGGGGAGTCTATGGCTACACCTTC. Protein product: CASSINRDRGVYGYTF.

This chain uses TRBV18 with TRBJ1-6; perhaps TRBD1 as D (6 bases). The V end was cut by 5 bases, the J end by 6 bases, with 17 bases between. The CDR3 consists of 16 residues. CDR1 KGHSH and CDR2 LQKENI come from the germline V gene. CDR3 DNA sequence: TGTGCCAGCTCAGCGTCGGACAGTCTCGGTAATTCACCCCTCCACTTT. This sequence encodes CASSASDSLGNSPLHF.